This TCR beta chain is drawn from a study of T cells in Graves' hyperthyroidism and ophthalmopathy. There are 15 residues in the CDR3. Trimming removed 3 bases from V and 1 base from J, with 16 bases in between. The germline CDR1 and CDR2 sequences are SQVTM and ANQGSEA. This clonotype was seen many times. Regions amplified from RNA transcripts were the TCR beta CDR3 regions. An initial round of RT-PCR targeting the TCR CDR3 relied on the HTBI primer set. From the multiplex PCR reads, TCRdb called clonotypes with MiXCR, one entry per CDR3 protein. Of around 600,000 distinct CDR3 sequences in the sample, about 14% were seen once.

The chain joins TRBV29-1 to TRBJ2-7; TRBD2 might be the D (5 bases). The source is a woman in her 50s with Graves' ophthalmopathy. The sequenced sample consisted of blood. CDR3 DNA sequence: TGCAGCGTTGAGGGGATACGGGGTGGATCCTACGAGCAGTACTTC. This translates into CSVEGIRGGSYEQYF.